The 6 T cell receptor beta chains in this list originate from one sample, sequenced in a study of blood T cell repertoires in COVID-19 (dated by TCRdb to 2018 to 2021). Preparation of the library involved the immunoSEQ multiplex PCR assay. TCRdb limited this immuneACCESS table to in-frame rearrangements with V and J called. A share of clones is missing; checked studies link under half to unresolved V genes, and the rest is unexplained. The sample has some 160,000 clones on record, 75% to 85% of them singletons. Jointly, the top ten make up less than 2% of the sample. Sequencing was done on a sample of peripheral blood. These receptors all come from a human donor in a cohort sampled during active COVID-19.

V is TRBV13 and J is TRBJ1-2; no reliable D call. V was clipped by 3 bases and J by 2 bases, with 7 bases between them. Germline V CDR1 and CDR2: PRHDT, FYEKMQ (reference sequence). CDR3 size: 13 residues. This CDR3 reads CASSFGENYGYTF. The CDR3 DNA reads as TGTGCCAGCAGCTTCGGGGAAAACTATGGCTACACCTTC.

Written as DNA, the CDR3 is TGTGCCAGCTCAGCGGGACCGGTCGGGGAAAAACTGTTTTTT. It yields the protein CASSAGPVGEKLFF. V gene TRBV18 combines with J gene TRBJ1-4, with a weak D call TRBD1 (5 bases). The CDR3 is 14 residues long. Germline-derived CDR1 and CDR2 are KGHSH and LQKENI. V lost 5 bases and J 8 bases, leaving 15 bases between the germline ends.

The rearrangement links TRBV5-1 to TRBJ1-1, with D perhaps TRBD1 (6 bases). The CDR3 totals 11 residues. V dropped 1 base and J dropped 12 bases, with 10 bases sitting between them. Germline CDR1 SGHRS, CDR2 YFSETQ. For the CDR3, the DNA is TGCGCCAGCAGCTTGACAGGGATAACTTTCTTT. Translating it yields CASSLTGITFF. Together with reference TRBV5-1 and TRBJ1-1, the CDR3 gives the full variable domain: KAGVTQTPRYLIKTRGQQVTLSCSPISGHRSVSWYQQTPGQGLQFLFEYFSETQRNKGNFPGRFSGRQFSNSRSEMNVSTLELGDSALYLCASSLTGITFFGQGTRLTVV.

The chain couples TRBV24-1 to TRBJ2-7; maybe TRBD1 (6 bases). The V end was cut by 8 bases, the J end by 5 bases, with 18 bases between. The CDR3 consists of 14 residues. The germline gives CDR1 KGHDR, CDR2 SFDVKD. The CDR3 DNA is TGTGCCACCACTAGATGGGGCAGGGGCCACGAGCAGTACTTC. Translating it yields CATTRWGRGHEQYF.

The chain joins TRBV6-2 or TRBV6-3 to TRBJ2-5; a possible D gene is TRBD1 (7 bases). Germline-derived CDR1 and CDR2 are MNHEY and SVGEGT. The germline V and J ends were trimmed by 2 bases and 1 base, with 11 bases remaining between them. The CDR3 is 15 residues long. CDR3 protein: CASSYRGTAQETQYF. The CDR3 coding sequence is TGTGCCAGCAGTTACCGCGGGACAGCCCAAGAGACCCAGTACTTC.

The chain has TRBV10-1 and TRBJ2-7; 13 positions match TRBD2. The CDR3 extends over 18 amino acids. Germline loops: CDR1 WNHNN, CDR2 SYGVQD (reference sequence). The ends lost 0 bases at V and 2 bases at J; junction bases unmatched: 7. The DNA for the CDR3 is TGCGCCAGCAGTGAGTCAGTACTAGCGGGAGGGATACCCTACGAGCAGTACTTC. Translation gives CASSESVLAGGIPYEQYF.